Below, 6 T cell receptor beta chains from the same sample are listed, as sequenced in a study of blood T cell repertoires in COVID-19. Sequencing was performed with immunoSEQ multiplex PCR; in TCRdb, only in-frame clones are kept and a portion is missing. The data show 190,000 or so clones, with about 80% seen just once and 7.5% held by the top ten. Sequencing was performed on PBMCs or T cells enriched from blood (not recorded which). All receptors derive from a man in his forties or fifties who had recovered from COVID-19.

V gene TRBV27 combines with J gene TRBJ1-5; 10 bases map to TRBD1. Losses at the gene ends were 3 bases for V and 5 bases for J; bases not matched to a gene: 10. The CDR3 is 17 amino acids. Germline lookup yields CDR1 MNHEY and CDR2 SMNVEV (reference sequence). CDR3 nucleotides: TGTGCCAGCAGTTTTTCCGGGACAGGGGATCGGTATCAGCCCCAGCATTTT. Translated, it gives CASSFSGTGDRYQPQHF.

J is TRBJ1-1 and V is TRBV28; D not certain. The CDR3 sequence is 13 residues long. Trimming pared 2 bases from V and 0 bases from J, leaving 4 bases between. Germline V gene lookup returns CDR1 MDHEN and CDR2 SYDVKM. In DNA form, the CDR3 reads TGTGCCAGCAGTTTAAACATGAACACTGAAGCTTTCTTT. This translates into CASSLNMNTEAFF.

The V call is TRBV10-3, the J call TRBJ2-3; 8 positions match TRBD2. Trimming at V came to 5 bases and at J to 3 bases, leaving 7 bases not matched to a gene. The germline V gene encodes CDR1 ENHRY and CDR2 SYGVKD. This CDR3 region has 15 residues. CDR3 region: CAISPGGVWTDTQYF. CDR3 nucleotide sequence: TGTGCCATCAGTCCGGGAGGGGTATGGACAGATACGCAGTATTTT.

The chain uses TRBV19 and TRBJ2-5; 12 nucleotides align to TRBD1. Trimming removed 4 bases from V and 5 bases from J; junction bases left unmatched: 5. The germline V gene has CDR1 LNHDA and CDR2 SQIVND (reference sequence). The CDR3 sequence is 15 residues long. Here the CDR3 DNA reads TGTGCCAGTAGTACGGGACAGGGGGCGACGGAGACCCAGTACTTC. Translated, it gives CASSTGQGATETQYF.

This rearrangement joins TRBV10-2 to TRBJ2-5; D may be TRBD1 (9 bases). The ends were cut back, 4 bases at V and 2 bases at J, with 26 bases in the middle. The CDR3 is 19 residues long. The germline gives CDR1 WSHSY, CDR2 SAAADI. The CDR3 nucleotides read TGCGCCAGCAGTGCGAGACAGGGGGGGTTAGCGGGGCTGCAAGAGACCCAGTACTTC. It encodes CASSARQGGLAGLQETQYF.

The chain combines TRBV27 with TRBJ1-4; possible D gene TRBD1, 6 bases. The CDR3 loop spans 19 amino acids. Germline loops: CDR1 MNHEY, CDR2 SMNVEV (reference sequence). V lost 6 bases, J lost 1 base, and 24 bases lay in between. CDR3 nucleotides: TGTGCCAGCAGGCACACAGGGTTGGGTCTCAGGGGAACTAATGAAAAACTGTTTTTT. It yields the protein CASRHTGLGLRGTNEKLFF.